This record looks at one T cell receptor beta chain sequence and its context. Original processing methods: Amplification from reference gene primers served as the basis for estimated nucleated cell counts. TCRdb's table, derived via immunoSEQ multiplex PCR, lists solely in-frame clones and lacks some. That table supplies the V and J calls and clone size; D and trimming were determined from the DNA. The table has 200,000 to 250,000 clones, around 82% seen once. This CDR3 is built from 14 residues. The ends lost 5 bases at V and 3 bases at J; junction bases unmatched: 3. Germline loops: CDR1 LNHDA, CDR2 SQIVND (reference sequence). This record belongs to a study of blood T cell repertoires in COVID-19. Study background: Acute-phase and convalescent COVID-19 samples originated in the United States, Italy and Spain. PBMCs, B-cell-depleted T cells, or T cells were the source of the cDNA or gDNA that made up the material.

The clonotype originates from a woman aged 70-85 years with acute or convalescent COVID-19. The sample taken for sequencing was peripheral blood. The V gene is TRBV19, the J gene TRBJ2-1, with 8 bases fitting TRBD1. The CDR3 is CASSVTGGYNEQFF. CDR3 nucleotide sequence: TGTGCCAGTAGTGTAACAGGGGGCTACAATGAGCAGTTCTTC.